This T cell receptor (beta chain) derives from a study of low-dose radiotherapy and immunotherapy resistance in tumors. Turning to the study itself: TRAV- and TRBV-specific primers were used for first-strand cDNA, which covered alpha and beta chains.

A constant-region primer paired with the V-primer adapter amplified TCRs over around 18 PCR cycles. Researchers amplified the isolated mRNA using in vitro transcription. Each CDR3 protein is one row after TCRdb ran MiXCR on the reads. The sample has some 52,000 distinct CDR3 sequences; roughly 31% are singletons. Stated time point: after trial treatment. The treatment: LDRT plus nivolumab, ipilimumab, low-dose cyclophosphamide and aspirin (RACIN trial). Solid tumors that lacked tumor-infiltrating lymphocytes and were advanced were present in eligible patients. The sample was PBMCs, taken after low-dose radiotherapy plus immunotherapy. The clonotype comes from a male donor with rectosigmoid adenocarcinoma.

CDR3 DNA sequence: TGCAGTGCTAGAGATCCAGGTGGCACAGATACGCAGTATTTT. It is translated as CSARDPGGTDTQYF. The rearrangement links TRBV20-1 to TRBJ2-3; D not certain. Per germline, CDR1 DFQATT and CDR2 SNEGSKA (reference sequence). The germline V and J ends were trimmed by 0 bases and 1 base, with 8 bases remaining between them. This CDR3 contains 14 residues.